The 29 T cell receptor beta chains presented below share a single source sample, sequenced in a study of brain T cells in children with intractable seizures. Sequencing was performed with immunoSEQ multiplex PCR; in TCRdb, only in-frame clones are kept and a portion is missing. The table lists about 76,000 clones, approximately 94% of them singletons. The sample consisted of peripheral blood, taken at surgery. The origin of the receptors is a boy in the first two years of life with tuberous sclerosis and intractable seizures.

V gene TRBV18 combines with J gene TRBJ1-6, with D maybe TRBD1 (6 bases). V was shortened by 4 bases and J by 10 bases, with 14 bases between the two germline ends. CDR3 size: 14 residues. In germline, CDR1 is KGHSH, CDR2 LQKENI. DNA of the CDR3: TGTGCCAGCTCACTTTCGGTCCAGGGGTCACCCCTCCACTTT. Amino acid sequence: CASSLSVQGSPLHF. Based on the CDR3 plus reference TRBV18 and TRBJ1-6, the full variable domain is NAGVMQNPRHLVRRRGQEARLRCSPMKGHSHVYWYRQLPEEGLKFMVYLQKENIIDESGMPKERFSAEFPKEGPSILRIQQVVRGDSAAYFCASSLSVQGSPLHFGNGTRLTVT.

With respect to this clone: This sample also contains other DNA sequences that code for the same CDR3. The genes are TRBV18 and TRBJ1-1; D not resolved. The CDR3 consists of 13 residues. The V and J ends lost 2 bases and 0 bases respectively, with 4 bases between them. Germline V gene sequence: CDR1 KGHSH, CDR2 LQKENI. CDR3 sequence reads: CASSPSLNTEAFF. CDR3 DNA sequence: TGTGCCAGCTCACCAAGTTTGAACACTGAAGCTTTCTTT.

V is TRBV11-3 and J is TRBJ1-1, with D possibly being TRBD1 (6 bases). The CDR3 extends over 15 amino acids. V was trimmed by 7 bases and J by 6 bases, leaving 21 bases between them. Germline assignment: CDR1 SGHNT and CDR2 YENEEA. DNA for the CDR3: TGTGCCAGCACAAAGGAACCAGGGACATATGCTGAAGCTTTCTTT. It specifies CASTKEPGTYAEAFF.

V gene TRBV7-8 combines with J gene TRBJ2-2; D unresolved. The V gene lost 1 base and the J gene lost 3 bases, with 12 bases spanning the gap. Germline V gene sequence: CDR1 SGHVS, CDR2 FQNEAQ. CDR3 length: 16 residues. The CDR3 DNA follows: TGTGCCAGCAGCTTAGTTCCGGGTTTGCACACCGGGGAGCTGTTTTTT. Its translation: CASSLVPGLHTGELFF.

The sample holds one count of this clone. V and J are TRBV7-9 and TRBJ1-2; D not certain. The germline V and J ends were trimmed by 5 bases and 8 bases, with 18 bases remaining between them. Germline V gene sequence: CDR1 SEHNR, CDR2 FQNEAQ (reference sequence). The length of the CDR3 is 14 residues. The CDR3 protein is CASSPDSRVRGYTF. CDR3 sequence (DNA): TGTGCCAGCAGCCCCGACTCGAGGGTTCGCGGCTACACCTTC.

The chain combines TRBV5-1 with TRBJ2-3; tentative D call: TRBD1 (5 bases). The CDR3 has 15 residues. Trimming took 0 bases from V and 1 from J, leaving 9 bases between them. Per the germline V gene, CDR1 is SGHRS and CDR2 is YFSETQ. The DNA for the CDR3 is TGCGCCAGCAGCTTGGTAGGGGTGGGCACAGATACGCAGTATTTT. Translating gives CASSLVGVGTDTQYF.

The rearrangement uses TRBV7-9 and TRBJ2-5; D gene unclear. The V gene's germline CDR1 is SEHNR and CDR2 FQNEAQ (reference sequence). V was clipped by 7 bases and J by 7 bases, with 19 bases between them. The CDR3 is 14 residues long. DNA of the CDR3: TGTGCCAGCACCCTCCTATTCAGCCTTGGGACCCAGTACTTC. Its protein is CASTLLFSLGTQYF.

To note about this clone: Other nucleotide sequences from this sample produce the same CDR3. J is TRBJ2-7 and V is TRBV19, with a tentative D call TRBD2 (5 bases). The CDR3 totals 12 residues. The V end lost 1 base, the J end lost 5 bases, and 6 bases lay between the germline ends. From germline, CDR1 is LNHDA and CDR2 SQIVND (reference sequence). CDR3 protein: CASSIGGNEQYF. The CDR3, as DNA: TGTGCCAGTAGTATAGGAGGGAACGAGCAGTACTTC. Filled out from reference TRBV19 and TRBJ2-7, the complete variable domain reads DGGITQSPKYLFRKEGQNVTLSCEQNLNHDAMYWYRQDPGQGLRLIYYSQIVNDFQKGDIAEGYSVSREKKESFPLTVTSAQKNPTAFYLCASSIGGNEQYFGPGTRLTVT.

J is TRBJ2-7 and V is TRBV28; a possible D gene is TRBD2 (5 bases). Trimming took off 2 bases at V and 4 bases at J, with 15 bases between the two ends. The germline V gene has CDR1 MDHEN and CDR2 SYDVKM. The CDR3 runs 15 residues. CDR3 coding DNA: TGTGCCAGCAGTTTAGGTGGCTCCCGAGGGTACGAGCAGTACTTC. It codes for CASSLGGSRGYEQYF.

The chain joins TRBV6-1 to TRBJ1-5; no firm D call. Germline loops: CDR1 MNHNS, CDR2 SASEGT. This CDR3 region has 14 residues. V was cut by 10 bases and J by 1 base, with 14 bases left in between. The CDR3 sequence: CATSGGNSNQPQHF. The CDR3 nucleotides read TGTGCCACTAGCGGCGGAAACAGCAATCAGCCCCAGCATTTT.

This chain links TRBV29-1 with TRBJ2-2; D is undetermined. Germline values: CDR1 SQVTM, CDR2 ANQGSEA. The CDR3 sequence is 12 residues long. With 5 bases removed from V and 1 base from J, the gap between germline ends came to 5 bases. Here the CDR3 reads CSVLLNTGELFF. The CDR3 DNA follows: TGCAGCGTTTTACTGAACACCGGGGAGCTGTTTTTT.

V is TRBV19 and J is TRBJ2-1, with D uncertain. V dropped 6 bases and J dropped 6 bases, with 12 bases sitting between them. The CDR3 totals 13 residues. Germline V CDR1 and CDR2: LNHDA, SQIVND (reference sequence). DNA for the CDR3: TGTGCCAGTAGCAACCGAGTGCGCAATGAGCAGTTCTTC. Its protein product is CASSNRVRNEQFF.

The genes are TRBV2 and TRBJ1-1; a possible D gene is TRBD1 (6 bases). Trimming left V 5 bases short and J 6 bases short, with 16 bases between. The CDR3 is 14 amino acids. Germline V lookup: CDR1 SNHLY, CDR2 FYNNEI. CDR3 in DNA: TGTGCCAGCAGTCGGGGGCAGAGTAGGTCTGAAGCTTTCTTT. Its protein product is CASSRGQSRSEAFF.

The chain uses TRBV7-9 and TRBJ2-3, with 9 bases matching TRBD2. Germline trimming cut 5 bases from V and 4 bases from J; bases unmatched to any gene: 10. The CDR3 length is 16 residues. Germline-derived CDR1 and CDR2 are SEHNR and FQNEAQ (reference sequence). This CDR3 reads CASSPRAGGTSDTQYF. The CDR3 DNA reads TGTGCCAGCAGCCCCCGAGCGGGGGGTACCTCAGATACGCAGTATTTT.

This clone showed up just once. V gene TRBV7-9 combines with J gene TRBJ1-4, with D uncertain. CDR3 size: 15 residues. V lost 1 base, J lost 2 bases, and 8 bases lay in between. Looked up from germline, CDR1 is SEHNR and CDR2 is FQNEAQ (reference sequence). The DNA for the CDR3 is TGTGCCAGCAGCTTAGTGGGGTCGACTAATGAAAAACTGTTTTTT. It is translated as CASSLVGSTNEKLFF.

The chain is built from TRBV18 and TRBJ2-3; no reliable D call. Trimming cost V 4 bases and J 2 bases, with 1 base left between them. CDR1 is KGHSH and CDR2 is LQKENI in the germline V gene. The CDR3 spans 11 residues. The CDR3 coding sequence is TGTGCCAGCTCACACACAGATACGCAGTATTTT. Translating gives CASSHTDTQYF.

The chain combines TRBV7-6 with TRBJ1-1; D perhaps matches TRBD1 (6 bases). The germline V gene has CDR1 SGHVS and CDR2 FNYEAQ. This CDR3 region has 14 residues. Trimming cost V 5 bases and J 6 bases, with 16 bases left between them. The CDR3 sequence: CASSATWGGPEAFF. The DNA for the CDR3 is TGTGCCAGCAGCGCGACCTGGGGGGGGCCTGAAGCTTTCTTT.

CDR3 nucleotides: TGTGCCACCACGTGTCGAGACAGGGACCCTTATAGCAATCAGCCCCAGCATTTT. Residues: CATTCRDRDPYSNQPQHF. The V call is TRBV24-1, the J call TRBJ1-5; 7 bases map to TRBD1. The V gene's germline CDR1 is KGHDR and CDR2 SFDVKD. The CDR3 has 18 amino acids. Unmatched junction bases numbered 15, after V lost 8 bases and J lost 0 bases.

This sequence joins TRBV6-1 and TRBJ1-1; the D gene is possibly TRBD1 (6 bases). CDR1 MNHNS and CDR2 SASEGT come from the germline V gene. This CDR3 is 16 amino acids long. With 4 bases removed from V and 0 bases from J, the gap between germline ends came to 15 bases. The CDR3 DNA reads TGTGCCAGCAGTGCCAAGACTCAGGGGATGAACACTGAAGCTTTCTTT. This encodes CASSAKTQGMNTEAFF.

V usage is TRBV3-1 (or the pseudogene TRBV3-2) and J usage is TRBJ2-3, with 7 bases that match TRBD2. Germline V gives CDR1 LGHDT, CDR2 YNNKEL (reference sequence). This CDR3 is built from 14 residues. Losses at the gene ends were 4 bases for V and 6 bases for J; bases not matched to a gene: 7. CDR3 region: CASSRRGIGDTQYF. CDR3 sequence (DNA): TGTGCCAGCAGCCGGCGGGGGATTGGGGATACGCAGTATTTT.

This clone has a single count. CDR3 sequence reads: CASSVVTPGGSDTQYF. CDR3 coding DNA: TGTGCCAGCAGCGTAGTAACCCCAGGGGGCTCAGATACGCAGTATTTT. The chain is built from TRBV9 and TRBJ2-3; TRBD1 agrees at 8 bases. In germline, CDR1 is SGDLS, CDR2 YYNGEE. The V gene end was trimmed by 0 bases and the J gene end by 4 bases; junction bases not matched to a gene: 7. The CDR3 has 16 amino acids.

The genes are TRBV3-1 (or the pseudogene TRBV3-2) and TRBJ2-1; D remains ambiguous. The CDR3 runs 17 residues. V dropped 1 base and J dropped 0 bases, with 13 bases sitting between them. Germline V gives CDR1 LGHDT, CDR2 YNNKEL (reference sequence). This CDR3 reads CASSQGRLWSSYNEQFF. CDR3 in DNA: TGTGCCAGCAGCCAAGGGAGACTGTGGAGCTCCTACAATGAGCAGTTCTTC.

The V call is TRBV19, the J call TRBJ1-5, with no clear D. Germline V gene data show CDR1 as LNHDA and CDR2 as SQIVND (reference sequence). The CDR3 consists of 16 residues. V shed 5 bases and J shed 6 bases, with 20 bases lying between them. The CDR3 DNA reads as TGTGCCAGTAGTTCGCCGCCAGGCTCAACTCCTCAGCCCCAGCATTTT. Translated: CASSSPPGSTPQPQHF. Full variable domain (outside the CDR3, taken from reference TRBV19 and TRBJ1-5): DGGITQSPKYLFRKEGQNVTLSCEQNLNHDAMYWYRQDPGQGLRLIYYSQIVNDFQKGDIAEGYSVSREKKESFPLTVTSAQKNPTAFYLCASSSPPGSTPQPQHFGDGTRLSIL.

The rearrangement uses TRBV19 and TRBJ2-7; 10 bases align to TRBD2. From germline, CDR1 is LNHDA and CDR2 SQIVND (reference sequence). The CDR3 runs to 16 residues. The V gene end was trimmed by 5 bases and the J gene end by 2 bases; junction bases not matched to a gene: 9. CDR3 sequence reads: CASSPHRTSGTYEQYF. CDR3 sequence (DNA): TGTGCCAGTAGTCCGCATCGGACTAGCGGCACCTACGAGCAGTACTTC.

V gene TRBV5-5 combines with J gene TRBJ2-7, with D possibly being TRBD1 (5 bases). Trimming pared 5 bases from V and 2 bases from J, leaving 14 bases between. CDR1 SGHKS and CDR2 YYEKEE come from the germline V gene (reference sequence). The CDR3 sequence is 14 residues long. CDR3 protein: CASSSHPDTYEQYF. The CDR3 coding sequence is TGTGCCAGCAGTAGTCATCCGGACACCTACGAGCAGTACTTC.

V usage is TRBV3-1 (or the pseudogene TRBV3-2) and J usage is TRBJ1-1; D gene ambiguous. CDR3 length: 13 residues. Germline V gene sequence: CDR1 LGHDT, CDR2 YNNKEL (reference sequence). Trimming pared 4 bases from V and 6 bases from J, leaving 12 bases between. The CDR3: CASSPSHPAEAFF. The CDR3 DNA is TGTGCCAGCAGCCCGTCCCACCCCGCTGAAGCTTTCTTT.

The chain combines TRBV5-6 with TRBJ2-5; D is possibly TRBD1 (5 bases). This CDR3 spans 14 amino acids. Germline lookup yields CDR1 SGHDT and CDR2 YYEEEE. Between the trimmed V and J ends, which lost 0 bases and 5 bases, there was a span of 11 bases. CDR3 sequence (DNA): TGTGCCAGCAGCTTGGGGATACAGGCTGAGACCCAGTACTTC. Translated: CASSLGIQAETQYF.

The V and J genes are TRBV27 and TRBJ1-5, with D unresolved. Between the trimmed V and J ends, which lost 3 bases and 5 bases, there was a span of 5 bases. The CDR3 length is 12 residues. Germline V gene data show CDR1 as MNHEY and CDR2 as SMNVEV (reference sequence). The CDR3: CASSFLDQPQHF. CDR3 DNA: TGTGCCAGCAGTTTTCTAGATCAGCCCCAGCATTTT.

This clone has a single count. J is TRBJ1-2 and V is TRBV6-5; 7 bases are a match to TRBD1. J lost 7 bases, V lost 2 bases, and 7 bases had no gene match. CDR1 MNHEY and CDR2 SVGAGI come from the germline V gene. The CDR3 is 14 residues long. Here the CDR3 DNA reads TGTGCCAGCAGTTACGGCAGGGGGGGTTTTGGCTACACCTTC. Translation gives CASSYGRGGFGYTF.